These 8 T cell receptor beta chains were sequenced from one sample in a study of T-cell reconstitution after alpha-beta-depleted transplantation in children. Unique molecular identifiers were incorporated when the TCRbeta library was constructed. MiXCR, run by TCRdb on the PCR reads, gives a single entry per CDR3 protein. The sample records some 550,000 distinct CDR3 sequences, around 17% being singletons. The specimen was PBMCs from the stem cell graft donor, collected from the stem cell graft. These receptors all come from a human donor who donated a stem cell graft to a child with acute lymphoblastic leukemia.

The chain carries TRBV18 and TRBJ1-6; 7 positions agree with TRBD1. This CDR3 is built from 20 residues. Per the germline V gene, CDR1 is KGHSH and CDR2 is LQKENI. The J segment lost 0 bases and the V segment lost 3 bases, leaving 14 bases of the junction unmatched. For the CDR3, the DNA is TGTGCCAGCTCACCGCTTCCAGGGGGATTCCTCAGCTCCTATAATTCACCCCTCCACTTT. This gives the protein CASSPLPGGFLSSYNSPLHF.

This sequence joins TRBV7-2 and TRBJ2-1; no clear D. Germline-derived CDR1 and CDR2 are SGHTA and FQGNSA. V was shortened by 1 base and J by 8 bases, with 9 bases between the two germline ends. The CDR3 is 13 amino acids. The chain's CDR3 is CASSLVPRYEQFF. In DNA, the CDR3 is TGTGCCAGCAGCTTAGTTCCAAGGTATGAGCAGTTCTTC.

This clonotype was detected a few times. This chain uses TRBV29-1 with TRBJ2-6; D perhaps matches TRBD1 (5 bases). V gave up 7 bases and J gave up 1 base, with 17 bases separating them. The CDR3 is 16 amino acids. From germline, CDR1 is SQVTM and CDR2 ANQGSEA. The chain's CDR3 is CSATGSSKSGANVLTF. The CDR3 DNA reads TGCAGCGCCACAGGATCCTCCAAATCTGGGGCCAACGTCCTGACTTTC.

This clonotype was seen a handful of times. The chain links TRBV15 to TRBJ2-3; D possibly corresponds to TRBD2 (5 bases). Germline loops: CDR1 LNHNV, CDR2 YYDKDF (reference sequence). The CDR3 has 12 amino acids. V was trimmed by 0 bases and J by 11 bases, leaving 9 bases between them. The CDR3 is CATSREISGQYF. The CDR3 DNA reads TGTGCCACCAGCAGAGAAATCAGCGGGCAGTATTTT.

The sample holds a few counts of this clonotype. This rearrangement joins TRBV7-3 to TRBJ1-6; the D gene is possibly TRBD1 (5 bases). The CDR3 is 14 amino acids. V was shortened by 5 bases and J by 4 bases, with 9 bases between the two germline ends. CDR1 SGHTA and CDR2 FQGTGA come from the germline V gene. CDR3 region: CASSATAYNSPLHF. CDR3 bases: TGTGCCAGCAGCGCGACAGCTTATAATTCACCCCTCCACTTT.

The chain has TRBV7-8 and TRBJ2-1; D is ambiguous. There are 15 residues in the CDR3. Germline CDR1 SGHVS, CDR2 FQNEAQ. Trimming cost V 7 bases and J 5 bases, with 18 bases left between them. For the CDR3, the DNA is TGTGCCAGCACCAAGGGAAGGGTAGAGGACAATGAGCAGTTCTTC. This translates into CASTKGRVEDNEQFF.

As DNA, the CDR3 is TGTGCCAGCAGGCAGGGGGTTACGGGTGAGCAGTACTTC. The encoded protein is CASRQGVTGEQYF. The rearrangement joins TRBV2 to TRBJ2-7, with 7 bases matching TRBD1. Looked up from germline, CDR1 is SNHLY and CDR2 is FYNNEI. With 6 bases clipped from V and 7 bases from J, the junction kept 9 bases outside the gene matches. The CDR3 is 13 residues long.

The CDR3 nucleotides are TGTGCCAGCAGCTTAGAAGGACTAGCGGACTTAGGGACCCAGTACTTC. Its protein is CASSLEGLADLGTQYF. The chain recombines TRBV7-8 with TRBJ2-5; TRBD2 matches 10 bases. Germline V lookup: CDR1 SGHVS, CDR2 FQNEAQ. With V trimmed by 1 base and J by 7 bases, 9 bases remained unmatched. This CDR3 region has 16 residues.